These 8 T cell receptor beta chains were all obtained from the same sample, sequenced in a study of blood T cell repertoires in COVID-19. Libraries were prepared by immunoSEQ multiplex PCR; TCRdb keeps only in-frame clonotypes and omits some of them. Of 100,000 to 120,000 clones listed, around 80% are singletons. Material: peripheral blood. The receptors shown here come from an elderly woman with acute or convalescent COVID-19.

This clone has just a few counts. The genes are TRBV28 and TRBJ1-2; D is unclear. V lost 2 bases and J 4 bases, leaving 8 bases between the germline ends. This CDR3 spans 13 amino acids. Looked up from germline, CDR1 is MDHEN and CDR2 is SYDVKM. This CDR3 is CASSLGHVYGYTF. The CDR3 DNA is TGTGCCAGCAGTTTAGGGCACGTCTATGGCTACACCTTC.

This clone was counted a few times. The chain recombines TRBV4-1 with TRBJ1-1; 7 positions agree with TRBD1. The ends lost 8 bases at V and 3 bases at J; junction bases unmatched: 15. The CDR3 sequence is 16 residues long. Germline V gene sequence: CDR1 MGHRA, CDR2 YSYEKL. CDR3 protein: CASSLRQGGRDTEAFF. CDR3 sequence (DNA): TGCGCCAGCTCCCTTCGACAGGGCGGGCGGGACACTGAAGCTTTCTTT.

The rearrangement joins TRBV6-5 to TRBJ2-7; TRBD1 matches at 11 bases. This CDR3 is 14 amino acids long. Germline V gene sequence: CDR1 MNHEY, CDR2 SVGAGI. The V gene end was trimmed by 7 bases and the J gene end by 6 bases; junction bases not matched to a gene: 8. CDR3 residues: CASNQGQGEGEQYF. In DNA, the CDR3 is TGTGCCAGCAACCAGGGACAGGGGGAAGGCGAGCAGTACTTC.

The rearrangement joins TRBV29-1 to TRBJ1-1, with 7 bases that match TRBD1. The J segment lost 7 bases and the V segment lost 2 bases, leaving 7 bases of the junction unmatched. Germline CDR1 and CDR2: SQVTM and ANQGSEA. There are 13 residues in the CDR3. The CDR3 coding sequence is TGCAGCGTTGAATGGCAGGGGGGTTTTGAAGCTTTCTTT. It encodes CSVEWQGGFEAFF.

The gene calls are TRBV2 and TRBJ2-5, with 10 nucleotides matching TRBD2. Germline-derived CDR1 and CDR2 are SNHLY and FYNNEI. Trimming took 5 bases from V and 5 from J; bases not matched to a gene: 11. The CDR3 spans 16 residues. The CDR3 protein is CASSLLSSGSSETQYF. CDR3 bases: TGTGCCAGCAGTCTTCTTTCTAGCGGGAGTTCGGAGACCCAGTACTTC.

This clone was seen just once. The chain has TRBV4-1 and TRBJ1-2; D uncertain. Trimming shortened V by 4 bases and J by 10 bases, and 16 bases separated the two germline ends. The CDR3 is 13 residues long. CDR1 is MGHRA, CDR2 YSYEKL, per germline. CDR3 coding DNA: TGCGCCAGCAGCCCGTCGAGTACCCCCCTCTACACCTTC. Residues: CASSPSSTPLYTF.

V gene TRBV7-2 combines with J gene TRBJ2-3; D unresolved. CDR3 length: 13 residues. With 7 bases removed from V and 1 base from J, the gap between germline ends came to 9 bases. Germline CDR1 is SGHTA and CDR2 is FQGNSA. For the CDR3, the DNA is TGTGCCAGCATGAACCGGGGCACAGATACGCAGTATTTT. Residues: CASMNRGTDTQYF.

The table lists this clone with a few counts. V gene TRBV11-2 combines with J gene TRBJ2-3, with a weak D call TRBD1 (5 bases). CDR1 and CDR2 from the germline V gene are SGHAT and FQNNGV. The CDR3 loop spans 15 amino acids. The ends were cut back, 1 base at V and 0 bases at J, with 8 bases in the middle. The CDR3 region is CASSLARVSTDTQYF. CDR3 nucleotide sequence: TGTGCCAGCAGCTTAGCCAGGGTTAGCACAGATACGCAGTATTTT. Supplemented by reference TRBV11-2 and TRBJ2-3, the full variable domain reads EAGVAQSPRYKIIEKRQSVAFWCNPISGHATLYWYQQILGQGPKLLIQFQNNGVVDDSQLPKDRFSAERLKGVDSTLKIQPAKLEDSAVYLCASSLARVSTDTQYFGPGTRLTVL.